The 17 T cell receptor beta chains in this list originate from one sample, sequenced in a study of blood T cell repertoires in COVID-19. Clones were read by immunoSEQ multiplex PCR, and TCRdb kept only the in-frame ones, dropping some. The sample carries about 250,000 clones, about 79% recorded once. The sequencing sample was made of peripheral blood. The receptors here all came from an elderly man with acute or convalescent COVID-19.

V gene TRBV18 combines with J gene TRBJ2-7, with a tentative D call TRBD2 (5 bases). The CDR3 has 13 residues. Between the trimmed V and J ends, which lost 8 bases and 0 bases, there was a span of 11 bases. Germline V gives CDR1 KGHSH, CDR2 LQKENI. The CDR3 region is CASTLDFSYEQYF. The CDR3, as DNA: TGTGCCAGCACGCTGGACTTCTCCTACGAGCAGTACTTC. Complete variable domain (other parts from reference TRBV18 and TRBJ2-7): NAGVMQNPRHLVRRRGQEARLRCSPMKGHSHVYWYRQLPEEGLKFMVYLQKENIIDESGMPKERFSAEFPKEGPSILRIQQVVRGDSAAYFCASTLDFSYEQYFGPGTRLTVT.

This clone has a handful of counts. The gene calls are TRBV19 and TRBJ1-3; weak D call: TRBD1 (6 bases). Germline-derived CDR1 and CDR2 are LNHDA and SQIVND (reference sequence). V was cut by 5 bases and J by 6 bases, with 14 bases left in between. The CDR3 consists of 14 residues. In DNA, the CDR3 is TGTGCCAGTAGTGGCCGCGAGGGGGAAAACACCATATATTTT. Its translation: CASSGREGENTIYF. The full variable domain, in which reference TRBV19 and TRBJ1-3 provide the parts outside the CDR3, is DGGITQSPKYLFRKEGQNVTLSCEQNLNHDAMYWYRQDPGQGLRLIYYSQIVNDFQKGDIAEGYSVSREKKESFPLTVTSAQKNPTAFYLCASSGREGENTIYFGEGSWLTVV.

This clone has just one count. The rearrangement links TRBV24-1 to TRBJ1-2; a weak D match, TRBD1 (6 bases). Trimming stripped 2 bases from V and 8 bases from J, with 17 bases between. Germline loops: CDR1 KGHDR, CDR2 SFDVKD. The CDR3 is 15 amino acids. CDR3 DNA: TGTGCCACCAGTGATTCCCCCCGAGGGGGTGGCGGCTACACCTTC. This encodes CATSDSPRGGGGYTF.

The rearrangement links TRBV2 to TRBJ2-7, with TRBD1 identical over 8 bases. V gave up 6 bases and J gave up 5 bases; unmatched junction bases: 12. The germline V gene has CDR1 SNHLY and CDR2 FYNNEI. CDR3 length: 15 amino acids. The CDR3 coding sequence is TGTGCCAGCAGAGAGGACAGGGTGATTCTCCACGAGCAGTACTTC. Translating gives CASREDRVILHEQYF.

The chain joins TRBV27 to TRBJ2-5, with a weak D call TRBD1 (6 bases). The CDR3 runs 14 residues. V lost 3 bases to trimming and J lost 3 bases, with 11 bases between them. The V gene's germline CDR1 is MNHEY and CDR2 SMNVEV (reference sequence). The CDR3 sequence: CASSFQGREETQYF. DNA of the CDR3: TGTGCCAGCAGTTTTCAGGGGCGCGAAGAGACCCAGTACTTC.

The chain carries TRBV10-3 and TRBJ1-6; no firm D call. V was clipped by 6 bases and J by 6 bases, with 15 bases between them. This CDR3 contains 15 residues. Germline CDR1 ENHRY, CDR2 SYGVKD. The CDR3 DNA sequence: TGTGCCATCAGGATTGAGAACAGTTCTAATTCACCCCTCCACTTT. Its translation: CAIRIENSSNSPLHF.

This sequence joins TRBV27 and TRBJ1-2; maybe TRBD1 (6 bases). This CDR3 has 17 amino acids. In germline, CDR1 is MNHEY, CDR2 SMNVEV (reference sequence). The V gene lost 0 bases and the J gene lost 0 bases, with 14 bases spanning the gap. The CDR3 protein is CASSLSRGTGSNYGYTF. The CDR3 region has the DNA TGTGCCAGCAGTTTATCGAGGGGAACAGGGTCTAACTATGGCTACACCTTC.

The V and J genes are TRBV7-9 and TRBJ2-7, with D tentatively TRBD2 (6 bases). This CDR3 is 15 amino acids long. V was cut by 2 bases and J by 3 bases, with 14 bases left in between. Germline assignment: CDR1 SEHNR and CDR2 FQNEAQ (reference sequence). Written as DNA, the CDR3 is TGTGCCAGCAGCTTAAAGGCGGGTAGCGGCTACGAGCAGTACTTC. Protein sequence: CASSLKAGSGYEQYF.

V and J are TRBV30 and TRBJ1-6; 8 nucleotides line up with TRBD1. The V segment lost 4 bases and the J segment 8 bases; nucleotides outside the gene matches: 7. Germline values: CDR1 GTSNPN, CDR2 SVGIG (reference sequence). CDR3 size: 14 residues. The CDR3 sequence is CAWTETGAHSPLHF. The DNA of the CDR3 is TGTGCCTGGACCGAGACAGGGGCCCATTCACCCCTCCACTTT. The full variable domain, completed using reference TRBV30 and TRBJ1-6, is SQTIHQWPATLVQPVGSPLSLECTVEGTSNPNLYWYRQAAGRGLQLLFYSVGIGQISSEVPQNLSASRPQDRQFILSSKKLLLSDSGFYLCAWTETGAHSPLHFGNGTRLTVT.

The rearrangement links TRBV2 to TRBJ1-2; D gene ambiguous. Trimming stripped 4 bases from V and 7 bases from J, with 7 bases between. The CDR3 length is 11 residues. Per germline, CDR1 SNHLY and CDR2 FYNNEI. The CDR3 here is CASSAAGGYTF. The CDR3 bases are TGTGCCAGCAGTGCGGCAGGTGGCTACACCTTC.

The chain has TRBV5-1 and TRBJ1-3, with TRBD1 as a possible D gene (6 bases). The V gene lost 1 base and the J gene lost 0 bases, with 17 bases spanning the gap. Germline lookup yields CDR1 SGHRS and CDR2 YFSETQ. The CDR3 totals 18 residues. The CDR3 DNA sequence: TGCGCCAGCAGCTTGCAACTCCGGACAGCAGGCTCTGGAAACACCATATATTTT. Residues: CASSLQLRTAGSGNTIYF.

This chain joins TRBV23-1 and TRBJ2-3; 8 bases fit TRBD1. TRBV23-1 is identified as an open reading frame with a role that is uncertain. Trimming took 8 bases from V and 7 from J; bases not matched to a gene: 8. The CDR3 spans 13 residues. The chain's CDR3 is CASGRQGRHTQYF. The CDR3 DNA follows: TGCGCCAGCGGGCGACAGGGGAGGCATACGCAGTATTTT.

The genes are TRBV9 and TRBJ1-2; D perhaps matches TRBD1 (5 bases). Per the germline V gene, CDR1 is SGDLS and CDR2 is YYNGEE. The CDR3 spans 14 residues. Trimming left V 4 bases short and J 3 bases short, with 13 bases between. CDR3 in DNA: TGTGCCAGCAGCCCCAGTCCGGGGGACTATGGCTACACCTTC. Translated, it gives CASSPSPGDYGYTF. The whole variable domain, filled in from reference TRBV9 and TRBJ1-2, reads DSGVTQTPKHLITATGQRVTLRCSPRSGDLSVYWYQQSLDQGLQFLIQYYNGEERAKGNILERFSAQQFPDLHSELNLSSLELGDSALYFCASSPSPGDYGYTFGSGTRLTVV.

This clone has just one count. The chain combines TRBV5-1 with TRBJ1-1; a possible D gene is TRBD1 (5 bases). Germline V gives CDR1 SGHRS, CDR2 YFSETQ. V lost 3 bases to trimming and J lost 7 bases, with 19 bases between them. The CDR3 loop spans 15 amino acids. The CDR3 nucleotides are TGCGCCAGCAGCTCCTCCCGGGCAGGGCGTAGTGAAGCTTTCTTT. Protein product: CASSSSRAGRSEAFF.

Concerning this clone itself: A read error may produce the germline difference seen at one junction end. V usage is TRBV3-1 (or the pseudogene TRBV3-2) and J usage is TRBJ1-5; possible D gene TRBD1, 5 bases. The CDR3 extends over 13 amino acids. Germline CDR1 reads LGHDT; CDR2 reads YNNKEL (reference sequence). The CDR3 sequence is CAGSPSGGQPQHF. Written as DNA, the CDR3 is TGTGCCGGCAGCCCCTCGGGGGGACAGCCCCAGCATTTT.

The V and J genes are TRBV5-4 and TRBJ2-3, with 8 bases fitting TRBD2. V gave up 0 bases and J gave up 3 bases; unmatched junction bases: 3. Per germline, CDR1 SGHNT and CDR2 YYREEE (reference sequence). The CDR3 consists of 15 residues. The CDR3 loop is CASSLAAGVTDTQYF. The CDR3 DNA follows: TGTGCCAGCAGCTTGGCAGCGGGAGTGACAGATACGCAGTATTTT. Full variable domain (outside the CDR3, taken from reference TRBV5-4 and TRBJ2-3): ETGVTQSPTHLIKTRGQQVTLRCSSQSGHNTVSWYQQALGQGPQFIFQYYREEENGRGNFPPRFSGLQFPNYSSELNVNALELDDSALYLCASSLAAGVTDTQYFGPGTRLTVL.

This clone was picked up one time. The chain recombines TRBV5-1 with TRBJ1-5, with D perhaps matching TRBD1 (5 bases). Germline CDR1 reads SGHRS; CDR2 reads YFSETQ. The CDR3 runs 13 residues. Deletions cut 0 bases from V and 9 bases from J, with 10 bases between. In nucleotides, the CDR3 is TGCGCCAGCAGCTTGGGGACGGGGGGGCCCCAGCATTTT. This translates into CASSLGTGGPQHF.